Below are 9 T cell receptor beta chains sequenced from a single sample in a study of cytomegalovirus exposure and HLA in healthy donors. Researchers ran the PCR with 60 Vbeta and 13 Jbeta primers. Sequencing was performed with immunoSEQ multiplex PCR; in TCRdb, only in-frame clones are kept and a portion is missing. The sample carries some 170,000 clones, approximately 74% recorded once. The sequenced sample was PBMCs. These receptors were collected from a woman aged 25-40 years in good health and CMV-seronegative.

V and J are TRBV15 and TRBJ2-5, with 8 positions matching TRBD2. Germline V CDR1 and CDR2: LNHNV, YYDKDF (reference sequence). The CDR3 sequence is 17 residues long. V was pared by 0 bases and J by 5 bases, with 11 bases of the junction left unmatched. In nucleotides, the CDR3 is TGTGCCACCAGCAGAGATGAGAGACGGGAGGGCCTCGAGACCCAGTACTTC. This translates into CATSRDERREGLETQYF.

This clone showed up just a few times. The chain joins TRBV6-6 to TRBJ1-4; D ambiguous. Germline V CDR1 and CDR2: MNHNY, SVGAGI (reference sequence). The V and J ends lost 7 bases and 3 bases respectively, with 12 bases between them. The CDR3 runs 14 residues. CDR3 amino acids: CASTVWEANEKLFF. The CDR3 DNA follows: TGTGCCAGCACAGTCTGGGAGGCTAATGAAAAACTGTTTTTT.

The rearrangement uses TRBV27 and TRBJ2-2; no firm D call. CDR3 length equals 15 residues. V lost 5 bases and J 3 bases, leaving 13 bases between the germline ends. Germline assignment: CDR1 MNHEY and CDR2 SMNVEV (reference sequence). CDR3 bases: TGTGCCAGCAGTCCTTCGACACGACACACCGGGGAGCTGTTTTTT. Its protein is CASSPSTRHTGELFF.

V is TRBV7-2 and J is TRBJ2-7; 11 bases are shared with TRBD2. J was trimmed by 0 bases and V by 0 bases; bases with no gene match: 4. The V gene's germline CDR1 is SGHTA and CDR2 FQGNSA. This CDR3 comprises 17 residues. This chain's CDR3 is CASSLARGTSGSYEQYF. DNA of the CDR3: TGTGCCAGCAGCTTAGCGAGGGGGACTAGCGGCTCCTACGAGCAGTACTTC.

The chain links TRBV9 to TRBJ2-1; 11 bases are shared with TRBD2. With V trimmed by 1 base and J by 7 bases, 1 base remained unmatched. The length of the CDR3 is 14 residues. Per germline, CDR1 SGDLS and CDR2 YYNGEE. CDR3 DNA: TGTGCCAGCAGCGTACTAGCGGGAGGTAATGAGCAGTTCTTC. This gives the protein CASSVLAGGNEQFF.

The CDR3 here is CASSYPGLAGAFF. In DNA, the CDR3 is TGTGCCAGCAGTTACCCCGGACTGGCAGGAGCTTTCTTT. The chain recombines TRBV6-5 with TRBJ1-1; no reliable D call. Germline CDR1 is MNHEY and CDR2 is SVGAGI. The CDR3 totals 13 residues. The germline V and J ends were trimmed by 2 bases and 10 bases, with 14 bases remaining between them.

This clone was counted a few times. This chain's CDR3 is CSVRSPDRGFYEQYF. The CDR3 DNA reads TGCAGCGTTAGATCCCCGGACAGGGGGTTTTACGAGCAGTACTTC. V gene TRBV29-1 combines with J gene TRBJ2-7; 10 bases map to TRBD1. Germline lookup yields CDR1 SQVTM and CDR2 ANQGSEA. The CDR3 sequence is 15 residues long. With V trimmed by 5 bases and J by 4 bases, 11 bases remained unmatched.

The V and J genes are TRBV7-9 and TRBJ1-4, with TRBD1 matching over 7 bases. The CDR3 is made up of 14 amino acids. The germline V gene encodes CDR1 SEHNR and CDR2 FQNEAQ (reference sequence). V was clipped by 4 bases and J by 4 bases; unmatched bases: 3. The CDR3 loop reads CASSSGQSNEKLFF. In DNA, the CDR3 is TGTGCCAGCAGCTCGGGACAGAGTAATGAAAAACTGTTTTTT. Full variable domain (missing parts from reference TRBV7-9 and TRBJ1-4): DTGVSQNPRHKITKRGQNVTFRCDPISEHNRLYWYRQTLGQGPEFLTYFQNEAQLEKSRLLSDRFSAERPKGSFSTLEIQRTEQGDSAMYLCASSSGQSNEKLFFGSGTQLSVL.

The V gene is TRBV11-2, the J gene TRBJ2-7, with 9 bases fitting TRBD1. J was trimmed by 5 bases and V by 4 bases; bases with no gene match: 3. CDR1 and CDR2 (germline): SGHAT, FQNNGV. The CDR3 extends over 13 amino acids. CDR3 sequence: CASSSGQGHEQYF. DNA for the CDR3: TGTGCCAGCAGCTCGGGACAGGGCCACGAGCAGTACTTC.